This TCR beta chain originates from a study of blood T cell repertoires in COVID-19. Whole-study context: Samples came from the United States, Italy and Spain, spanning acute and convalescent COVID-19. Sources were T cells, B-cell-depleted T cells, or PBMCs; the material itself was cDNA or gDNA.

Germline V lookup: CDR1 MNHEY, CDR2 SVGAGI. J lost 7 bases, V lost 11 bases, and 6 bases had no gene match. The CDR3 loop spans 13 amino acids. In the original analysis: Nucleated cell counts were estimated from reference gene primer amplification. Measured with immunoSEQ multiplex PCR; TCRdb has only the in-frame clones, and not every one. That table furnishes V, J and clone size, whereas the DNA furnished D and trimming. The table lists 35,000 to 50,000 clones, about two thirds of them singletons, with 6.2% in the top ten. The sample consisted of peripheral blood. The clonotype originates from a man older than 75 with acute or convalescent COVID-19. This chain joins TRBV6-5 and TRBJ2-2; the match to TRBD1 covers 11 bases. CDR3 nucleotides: TGTGCCGGAAGGACAGGGGGCGACGGGGAGCTGTTTTTT. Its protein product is CAGRTGGDGELFF.